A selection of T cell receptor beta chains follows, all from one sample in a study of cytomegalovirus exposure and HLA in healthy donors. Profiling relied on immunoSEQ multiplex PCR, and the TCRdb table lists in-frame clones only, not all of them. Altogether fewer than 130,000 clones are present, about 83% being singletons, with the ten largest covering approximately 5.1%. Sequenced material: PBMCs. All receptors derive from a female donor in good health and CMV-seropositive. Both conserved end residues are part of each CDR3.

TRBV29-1,CSATDRVRTGELFF
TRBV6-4,CASVPNPEEQFF
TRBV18,CASSPFETDGTDTQYF
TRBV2,CASRFSLLGTDTQYF
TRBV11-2,CASSSPRGGREQFF
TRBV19,CASTAGVGANVLTF
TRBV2,CASRAQGLNTEAFF
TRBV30,CAWLTGTGGVIGSPLHF
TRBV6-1,CASTRTGRDTIYF
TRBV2,CASSEGLVQETQYF
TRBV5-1,CASSSRQGSGANVLTF
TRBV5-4,CASSVQDNEQFF
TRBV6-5,CASRDRGQWEKLFF
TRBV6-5,CASSDGGYGYTF